Sequencing of this T cell receptor beta chain was carried out in a study of neoadjuvant nivolumab and ipilimumab in lung cancer. At the level of the study: Patients got nivolumab 3 mg/kg on days 1, 15 and 29; combination added ipilimumab 1 mg/kg day 1.

Remarks on this clone: Its antigen is as yet unknown.

Profiled with immunoSEQ multiplex PCR; TCRdb holds only in-frame clones, not every one. The table records 8,500 to 10,000 clones, roughly three quarters of them present only once. The CDR3 is 15 residues long. Germline CDR1 and CDR2: KGHSH and LQKENI. V gave up 3 bases and J gave up 4 bases, with 15 bases separating them. Points from the study as a whole: Pretherapy blood TCR richness correlated positively with resected tumor richness. Compared with tumor-adjacent uninvolved lung, resected tumors showed greater richness and clonality.

The sequence came from an adult with non-small cell lung cancer. Some clones in this sample may be carry-over from other donors' samples. The chain employs TRBV18 and TRBJ1-2; D may be TRBD1 (5 bases). The sample in question was tumor tissue, obtained after neoadjuvant nivolumab, alone or with ipilimumab, at or shortly before surgery. Here the CDR3 reads CASSPFQGSGYGYTF. CDR3 nucleotide sequence: TGTGCCAGCTCACCCTTTCAGGGAAGCGGCTATGGCTACACCTTC. Looking up the rest from reference TRBV18 and TRBJ1-2 gives the full variable domain: NAGVMQNPRHLVRRRGQEARLRCSPMKGHSHVYWYRQLPEEGLKFMVYLQKENIIDESGMPKERFSAEFPKEGPSILRIQQVVRGDSAAYFCASSPFQGSGYGYTFGSGTRLTVV.